This section outlines one T cell receptor delta chain sequence together with its context. Its antigen is unknown. These data originate in a study of Vδ1+ human thymocytes. Study outcomes and limitations: Thymic TRG and TRD repertoires appeared highly polyclonal. Many TRG clonotypes were shared between donors; TRD repertoires were essentially private. Thymic delta-chain repertoires held approximately 20% Vdelta2 sequences and few Vdelta3, despite high sort purity.

CDR1 and CDR2 from the germline V gene are TSWWSYY and QGS. This CDR3 has 16 amino acids. V was trimmed by 3 bases and J by 1 base, leaving 15 bases between them. The template was reverse-transcribed extracted RNA. The CDR3 regions were amplified by multiplex PCR from V-gene primers to a constant-region primer. TCRdb reanalysed the multiplex PCR reads with CATT. The sample has approximately 58,000 delta-chain clones, about 15% seen once. Vdelta1+ thymocyte sorts reached between roughly 97% and 99.6% purity. The sample comprised Vdelta1+ gamma-delta thymocytes from the thymus. Subset reported: FACS-sorted CD3+ TCRalphabeta- TCRVdelta1+ TCRVdelta2- thymocytes. V and J are TRDV1 and TRDJ1, with D possibly TRDD3 on 5 matching bases. The source is a girl under three years old who had congenital heart surgery. CDR3 residues: CALGDRSGVATDKLIF. DNA of the CDR3: TGTGCTCTTGGGGACAGATCGGGGGTAGCCACCGATAAACTCATCTTT.